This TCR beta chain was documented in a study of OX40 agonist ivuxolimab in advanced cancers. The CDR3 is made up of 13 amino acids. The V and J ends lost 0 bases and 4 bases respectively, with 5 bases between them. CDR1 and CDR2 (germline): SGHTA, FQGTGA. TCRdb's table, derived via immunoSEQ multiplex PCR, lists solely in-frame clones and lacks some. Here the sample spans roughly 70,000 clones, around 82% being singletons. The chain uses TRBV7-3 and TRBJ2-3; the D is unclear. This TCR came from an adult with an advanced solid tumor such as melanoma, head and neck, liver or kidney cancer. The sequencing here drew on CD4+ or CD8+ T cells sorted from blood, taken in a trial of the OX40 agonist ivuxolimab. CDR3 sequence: CASSLTYADTQYF. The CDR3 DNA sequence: TGTGCCAGCAGCTTAACGTACGCAGATACGCAGTATTTT.